The 32 T cell receptor beta chains below were found in one sample sequenced in a study of tissue T cells after allogeneic stem cell transplantation. Time point reported: mouse harvest day 7 after allogeneic transplant. Each mouse received 10^7 T-cell-depleted marrow cells plus 10^6 splenic CD5+ T cells by tail vein. Clones were sequenced by immunoSEQ multiplex PCR, and TCRdb holds only the in-frame ones, with some missing. In the table there are thousands of clones, approximately 45% of which are singletons. Sequences were obtained from gut tissue. The receptors stem from a female BALB/c mouse given C57BL/6 T cells with graft-versus-host disease after an allogeneic hematopoietic cell transplant.

To note about this clone: Each gene name is a mouse one. The observed sequence ends 1 residue before the CDR3 terminus, with the missing tail filled in from the germline J gene. The chain links TRBV16 to TRBJ1-4, with a weak D call TRBD1 (5 bases). CDR1 SGHSA and CDR2 FRNQAP come from the germline V gene. This CDR3 region has 15 residues. V lost 0 bases to trimming and J lost 1 base, with 6 bases between them. The DNA read from the CDR3 is TGTGCAAGCAGCTTAGATGGGGGTTCCAACGAAAGATTATTT. It is translated as CASSLDGGSNERLF. Given in full, the CDR3 is CASSLDGGSNERLFF. Using reference TRBV16 and TRBJ1-4 for the parts outside the CDR3, the full variable domain is NAGVIQTPRHKVTGKGQEATLWCEPISGHSAVFWYRQTIVQGLEFLTYFRNQAPIDDSGMPKERFSAQMPNQSHSTLKIQSTQPQDSAVYLCASSLDGGSNERLFFGHGTKLSVL.

This clone was recorded once. Mouse gene names and germline throughout. Read sequence stops 1 residue before the CDR3 end, and the germline J gene provides the missing end. This sequence joins TRBV26 and TRBJ1-1, with a possible D match to TRBD1 (5 bases). Between the trimmed V and J ends, which lost 0 bases and 2 bases, there was a span of 10 bases. The CDR3 runs 15 residues. From germline, CDR1 is KGHPV and CDR2 FQNQEV (reference sequence). The sequenced part of the CDR3 DNA is TGTGCCAGCAGTCTGTCAGGGGCGGTCAACACAGAAGTCTTC. This gives the protein CASSLSGAVNTEVF. The entire CDR3 is CASSLSGAVNTEVFF.

This clone turned up a few times. Gene names follow the mouse nomenclature. Sequencing ends 1 residue short of the CDR3 end; the germline J gene provides the rest. V gene TRBV16 combines with J gene TRBJ2-2; D possibly uses TRBD1 or TRBD2 (5 bases each). V was cut by 3 bases and J by 6 bases, with 5 bases left in between. The CDR3 consists of 12 residues. CDR1 and CDR2 from the germline V gene are SGHSA and FRNQAP. The CDR3 is CASSLGAGQLYF. CDR3 DNA (partial): TGTGCAAGCAGCTTGGGGGCCGGGCAGCTCTAC.

This clone is termed large. Germline and genes here are mouse. The sample has other DNA sequences that encode this CDR3 too. CDR3 DNA, as far as it was read: TGTGCCAGCAGTCCCAGTTATGAACAGTAC. Translated, it gives CASSPSYEQY. The complete CDR3 sequence is CASSPSYEQYF. The V gene is TRBV26, the J gene TRBJ2-7; no reliable D call. The read is 1 residue too short to cover the CDR3 end, so that end is filled in from the germline J gene. This CDR3 is built from 11 residues. With 4 bases removed from V and 4 bases from J, the gap between germline ends came to 5 bases. Germline V CDR1 and CDR2: KGHPV, FQNQEV (reference sequence).

A remark on this clone: The listed genes are named as in mouse. The CDR3 end falls 1 residue outside the read, so it is completed with the germline J gene. The genes are TRBV23 and TRBJ1-1. Germline V lookup: CDR1 KGHTA, CDR2 FQNQQP. The CDR3 consists of 12 residues. The CDR3 here is CSSSQLDTEVFF. The DNA read from the CDR3 is TGCTCCAGCAGTCAACTGGACACAGAAGTCTTC. The entire variable domain, with the rest obtained from reference TRBV23 and TRBJ1-1, is as follows: DAAVTQKPRYLIKMKGQEAEMKCIPEKGHTAVFWYQQKQSKELKFLIYFQNQQPLDQIDMVKERFSAVCPSSSLCSLGIRTCEAEDSALYLCSSSQLDTEVFFGKGTRLTVV.

The table lists this clone with a few counts. The genes are named according to mouse. The read gets to within 1 residue of the CDR3 end, and the germline J gene fills in the rest. The rearrangement links TRBV3 to TRBJ2-5; 11 bases match TRBD2. CDR1 SNHLY and CDR2 FYNGKV come from the germline V gene (reference sequence). The CDR3 consists of 14 residues. V shed 5 bases, J shed 4 bases, and the junction held 2 bases outside the gene matches. CDR3 sequence: CASSPDWGEDTQYF. The DNA read from the CDR3 is TGTGCCAGCAGCCCGGACTGGGGGGAAGACACCCAGTAC. The complete variable domain, with remaining parts taken from reference TRBV3 and TRBJ2-5, reads GPKVLQIPSHQIIDMGQMVTLNCDPVSNHLYFYWYKQILGQQMEFLVNFYNGKVMEKSKLFKDQFSVERPDGSYFTLKIQPTALEDSAVYFCASSPDWGEDTQYFGPGTRLLVL.

This clone turned up a few times. Each gene name is a mouse one. The read gets to within 1 residue of the CDR3 end, and the germline J gene fills in the rest. The V call is TRBV26, the J call TRBJ1-3; D may be TRBD1 (6 bases). Trimming shortened V by 6 bases and J by 0 bases, and 9 bases separated the two germline ends. CDR1 is KGHPV and CDR2 is FQNQEV in the germline V gene (reference sequence). The CDR3 extends over 14 amino acids. CDR3 DNA, as far as it was read: TGTGCCAGCAGCTGGGACAATTCTGGAAATACGCTCTAT. As protein: CASSWDNSGNTLY. The entire CDR3 reads CASSWDNSGNTLYF.

This clone was counted a few times. Gene labels here are mouse ones. The CDR3 is cut off 1 residue early in the read; its end comes from the germline J gene. V is TRBV15 and J is TRBJ2-7; possibly TRBD2 for D (6 bases). This CDR3 contains 13 residues. The germline V gene encodes CDR1 SGHND and CDR2 FRSKSL. V was clipped by 0 bases and J by 4 bases, with 7 bases between them. The sequenced CDR3 bases are TGTGCCAGCAGTTTAGCTGGGGGTTATGAACAGTAC. Protein: CASSLAGGYEQY. The full-length CDR3 reads as CASSLAGGYEQYF.

This clone was counted between two and nine times. Mouse gene names apply. The missing CDR3 end, 1 residue past where the read stops, is filled in from the germline J gene. V and J are TRBV15 and TRBJ2-4; 8 nucleotides agree with TRBD2. This CDR3 spans 14 amino acids. Unmatched junction bases numbered 1, after V lost 2 bases and J lost 3 bases. Looked up from germline, CDR1 is SGHND and CDR2 is FRSKSL. The DNA read from the CDR3 is TGTGCCAGCAGTTTACTGGGGGGACAAAACACCTTGTAC. As protein: CASSLLGGQNTLY. The full CDR3 sequence reads CASSLLGGQNTLYF.

As regards this clone: Genes and germline come from the mouse. The read ends 1 residue before the CDR3 terminus; that terminus is restored from the germline J gene. This chain uses TRBV26 with TRBJ2-3, with 7 bases lining up with TRBD2. The CDR3 runs to 13 residues. With 6 bases clipped from V and 2 bases from J, the junction kept 2 bases outside the gene matches. From germline, CDR1 is KGHPV and CDR2 FQNQEV (reference sequence). The CDR3 loop reads CASRGGVAETLYF. CDR3 DNA (partial): TGTGCCAGCAGGGGGGGGGTTGCAGAAACGCTGTAT.

With regard to this clone: All gene names here are mouse names. The CDR3 end is not reached by the read, which stops 1 residue before it; the germline J gene fills it in. The chain joins TRBV23 to TRBJ2-7; the table's TRBD1 call for D was not verified on the DNA. From germline, CDR1 is KGHTA and CDR2 FQNQQP. This CDR3 has 13 residues. The DNA read from the CDR3 is TGCTCCAGCAGTCAATCGCTACAGTATGAACAGTAC. Encoded protein: CSSSQSLQYEQY. Given in full, the CDR3 is CSSSQSLQYEQYF.

On this clone: Each gene name is a mouse one. The observed sequence ends 1 residue before the CDR3 terminus, with the missing tail filled in from the germline J gene. The V and J genes are TRBV14 and TRBJ1-1; 8 bases are a match to TRBD1. After removal of 2 bases from V and 3 bases from J, the junction contained 0 bases not matched to a gene. Germline CDR1 and CDR2: SGHDT and FRDEAV. The CDR3 runs 13 residues. This chain's CDR3 is CASSLTGDTEVFF. The covered CDR3 bases are TGTGCCAGCAGTTTGACAGGGGACACAGAAGTCTTC.

In regard to this clone: Mouse names are used for the genes. With the read ending 1 residue before the CDR3 end, the germline J gene is used to fill in that end. The chain combines TRBV3 with TRBJ1-1; the match to TRBD1 covers 7 bases. Germline assignment: CDR1 SNHLY and CDR2 FYNGKV (reference sequence). With 5 bases clipped from V and 0 bases from J, the junction kept 3 bases outside the gene matches. The CDR3 is 14 residues long. Incomplete CDR3 DNA: TGTGCCAGCAGCCTCGGGACAGCAAACACAGAAGTCTTC. Translation: CASSLGTANTEVF. The entire CDR3 protein is CASSLGTANTEVFF.

As for this clone: Mouse gene names apply. The read terminates 1 residue before the CDR3 end, so the remaining end is supplied by the germline J gene. The chain uses TRBV12-1 and TRBJ2-7; TRBD2 matches 12 bases. V shed 2 bases, J shed 6 bases, and the junction held 4 bases outside the gene matches. This CDR3 region has 14 residues. Germline assignment: CDR1 SGHSN and CDR2 HYEKVE. The sequenced part of the CDR3 DNA is TGTGCCAGCTCTCGACTGGGGGGGCTAAGTGAACAGTAC. This sequence encodes CASSRLGGLSEQY. The complete CDR3 sequence is CASSRLGGLSEQYF.

This clone is large. Gene names denote mouse genes. The CDR3 end lies 1 residue beyond the end of the read and is filled in from the germline J gene. The chain employs TRBV12-1 and TRBJ2-7, with TRBD2 identical over 9 bases. Trimming took 0 bases from V and 3 from J; bases not matched to a gene: 5. The CDR3 covers 15 residues. CDR1 and CDR2 from the germline V gene are SGHSN and HYEKVE. The CDR3 bases that were read are TGTGCCAGCTCTCTCGAGGCTGGGGGGGTCTATGAACAGTAC. It encodes CASSLEAGGVYEQY. The CDR3 reads in full as CASSLEAGGVYEQYF.

This clone is deemed medium-sized. These gene names are mouse names. The read finishes 1 residue shy of the CDR3 end, and the germline J gene is used to complete it. The gene calls are TRBV19 and TRBJ2-7; 8 bases agree with TRBD2. Germline CDR1 reads FNHDT; CDR2 reads SITEND (reference sequence). The CDR3 consists of 14 residues. J lost 4 bases, V lost 2 bases, and 5 bases had no gene match. CDR3 DNA, as far as it was read: TGTGCCAGCAGTATGGGTGGGGGGGTATATGAACAGTAC. Its translation: CASSMGGGVYEQY. In full, the CDR3 reads CASSMGGGVYEQYF.

The sample holds a few counts of this clone. All gene names here are mouse names. The read gets to within 1 residue of the CDR3 end, and the germline J gene fills in the rest. The chain couples TRBV5 to TRBJ2-7; D is perhaps TRBD2 (6 bases). V was pared by 4 bases and J by 0 bases, with 10 bases between. The CDR3 is 14 amino acids. Germline loops: CDR1 LGHNA, CDR2 YNLKQL (reference sequence). The sequenced CDR3 bases are TGTGCCAGCAGCCGGGGGGAAAGCTCCTATGAACAGTAC. It yields the protein CASSRGESSYEQY. The entire CDR3 sequence reads CASSRGESSYEQYF.

This clone was picked up a small number of times. The gene symbols are mouse symbols. The DNA ends 1 residue before the CDR3 does, and the rest of the CDR3 is filled in from the germline J gene. The rearrangement uses TRBV23 and TRBJ2-7; TRBD2, as called in the table, went unchecked against the DNA. CDR3 length equals 13 residues. Germline lookup yields CDR1 KGHTA and CDR2 FQNQQP. The DNA read from the CDR3 is TGCTCCAGCAGCGGGACTGGGGGGGTGGAACAGTAC. Its translation: CSSSGTGGVEQY. The full CDR3 protein reads CSSSGTGGVEQYF.

A few counts support this clone. Gene and germline names: mouse. The missing CDR3 end, 1 residue past where the read stops, is filled in from the germline J gene. This sequence joins TRBV3 and TRBJ2-7; 8 positions match TRBD2. Germline V lookup: CDR1 SNHLY, CDR2 FYNGKV (reference sequence). This CDR3 has 14 residues. Germline trimming cut 1 base from V and 4 bases from J; bases unmatched to any gene: 3. The CDR3 spells CASSLGRLGYEQYF. The CDR3 DNA, read in part, is TGTGCCAGCAGCTTAGGCCGACTGGGGTATGAACAGTAC.

In regard to this clone: The gene symbols are mouse symbols. The read is 1 residue too short to cover the CDR3 end, so that end is filled in from the germline J gene. This chain links TRBV26 with TRBJ1-1; D call uncertain. Trimming left V 3 bases short and J 2 bases short, with 7 bases between. The germline gives CDR1 KGHPV, CDR2 FQNQEV (reference sequence). The CDR3 length is 13 residues. The covered CDR3 bases are TGTGCCAGCAGTCTCACCCCCAACACAGAAGTCTTC. Its translation: CASSLTPNTEVF. The entire CDR3 protein reads CASSLTPNTEVFF.

This clone qualifies as medium-sized. Gene names follow the mouse nomenclature. The read falls 1 residue short of the CDR3 end, and the missing part is taken from the germline J gene. Other DNA sequences in the sample encode the same CDR3. The V call is TRBV29, the J call TRBJ1-2; 10 nucleotides match TRBD1. V dropped 5 bases and J dropped 2; count of bases not matched to a gene: 2. The CDR3 sequence is 14 residues long. Germline V gives CDR1 MSHET, CDR2 SYDVDS. Partial CDR3 DNA: TGTGCTAGCAGTCCGGGACAGGGGAACTCCGACTACACC. Residues: CASSPGQGNSDYT. The whole CDR3 reads CASSPGQGNSDYTF. Full variable domain (remainder filled in from reference TRBV29 and TRBJ1-2): DMKVTQMPRYLIKRMGENVLLECGQDMSHETMYWYRQDPGLGLQLIYISYDVDSNSEGDIPKGYRVSRKKREHFSLILDSAKTNQTSVYFCASSPGQGNSDYTFGSGTRLLVI.

Points on this clone: Mouse gene names and germline throughout. The CDR3 goes on 1 residue after the read ends, and that part is filled in from the germline J gene. The rearrangement joins TRBV26 to TRBJ1-2; no definite D call. V was cut by 2 bases and J by 0 bases, with 10 bases left in between. The germline CDR1 and CDR2 sequences are KGHPV and FQNQEV (reference sequence). The CDR3 totals 15 residues. The CDR3 DNA, read in part, is TGTGCCAGCAGTCTGGCACAGCCTGCAAACTCCGACTACACC. It codes for CASSLAQPANSDYT. The full CDR3 is CASSLAQPANSDYTF.

As for this clone: Mouse names are used for the genes. The CDR3 end lies 1 residue beyond the end of the read and is filled in from the germline J gene. Other DNA sequences in the sample encode the same CDR3. V is TRBV5 and J is TRBJ2-1, with 7 bases fitting TRBD2. The V gene end was trimmed by 0 bases and the J gene end by 4 bases; junction bases not matched to a gene: 0. This CDR3 contains 14 residues. The germline CDR1 and CDR2 sequences are LGHNA and YNLKQL (reference sequence). CDR3 protein: CASSQDWGYAEQFF. The sequenced part of the CDR3 DNA is TGTGCCAGCAGCCAAGACTGGGGGTATGCTGAGCAGTTC.

On this clone itself: Germline and genes: mouse. The CDR3 bases that were read are TGTGCCAGCAGTCTGTCGACGGGTCAAAACACCTTGTAC. It codes for CASSLSTGQNTLY. The complete CDR3 protein is CASSLSTGQNTLYF. The chain employs TRBV26 and TRBJ2-4; D not resolved. The read gets to within 1 residue of the CDR3 end, and the germline J gene fills in the rest. Between the trimmed V and J ends, which lost 0 bases and 1 base, there was a span of 5 bases. The germline gives CDR1 KGHPV, CDR2 FQNQEV (reference sequence). This CDR3 contains 14 residues.

In regard to this clone: Mouse gene names apply. The CDR3 end lies 1 residue beyond the end of the read and is filled in from the germline J gene. The rearrangement joins TRBV26 to TRBJ1-2; 8 nucleotides agree with TRBD1. Germline V CDR1 and CDR2: KGHPV, FQNQEV (reference sequence). CDR3 size: 13 residues. Trimming at V came to 2 bases and at J to 4 bases, leaving 0 bases not matched to a gene. This chain's CDR3 is CASSLDRGSDYTF. CDR3 DNA, as far as it was read: TGTGCCAGCAGTCTGGACAGGGGCTCCGACTACACC.

By share of the sample, this clone is large. Mouse names are used for the genes. The sequenced CDR3 bases are TGTGCCAGCAGGGACAGGGATGGAAATACGCTCTAT. Translating gives CASRDRDGNTLY. From start to end, the CDR3 is CASRDRDGNTLYF. The V call is TRBV13-1, the J call TRBJ1-3; 8 bases align to TRBD1. The CDR3 end is not reached by the read, which stops 1 residue before it; the germline J gene fills it in. With 5 bases clipped from V and 3 bases from J, the junction kept 1 base outside the gene matches. Per the germline V gene, CDR1 is NSHNY and CDR2 is SYGAGN. The CDR3 has 13 amino acids.

The table lists this clone with a count of one. Gene names are mouse gene names. Read data end 1 residue before the CDR3 end; the end is taken from the germline J gene. The gene calls are TRBV23 and TRBJ2-3; the tabulated D call, TRBD2, remains unverified against the DNA. The CDR3 sequence is 14 residues long. CDR1 and CDR2 (germline): KGHTA, FQNQQP. The sequenced CDR3 bases are TGCTCCAGCAGGGGGACTGGCAGTGCAGAAACGCTGTAT. The encoded protein is CSSRGTGSAETLY. The full CDR3 sequence reads CSSRGTGSAETLYF.

There are a few counts of this clone. Mouse gene names and germline throughout. The read finishes 1 residue shy of the CDR3 end, and the germline J gene is used to complete it. The chain uses TRBV26 and TRBJ2-7, with D uncertain. Trimming pared 3 bases from V and 2 bases from J, leaving 5 bases between. The V gene's germline CDR1 is KGHPV and CDR2 FQNQEV (reference sequence). The CDR3 is 12 residues long. The CDR3 bases that were read are TGTGCCAGCAGTCTCGGCACCTATGAACAGTAC. Protein product: CASSLGTYEQY. The whole CDR3 sequence is CASSLGTYEQYF.

In regard to this clone: The listed genes are named as in mouse. The read ends 1 residue before the CDR3 terminus; that terminus is restored from the germline J gene. Other DNA sequences in the same sample also yield this CDR3. The chain recombines TRBV26 with TRBJ1-4; D might be TRBD1 (5 bases). Trimming removed 3 bases at V and 0 bases at J, with 8 bases between. The CDR3 is made up of 15 amino acids. Germline CDR1 is KGHPV and CDR2 is FQNQEV (reference sequence). CDR3 amino acids: CASSLRTISNERLFF. Partial CDR3 DNA: TGTGCCAGCAGTCTCCGGACAATTTCCAACGAAAGATTATTT. Combining the CDR3 with reference TRBV26 and TRBJ1-4 gives the whole variable domain NSKVIQTPRYLVKGQGQKAKMRCIPEKGHPVVFWYQQNKNNEFKFLINFQNQEVLQQIDMTEKRFSAECPSNSPCSLEIQSSEAGDSALYLCASSLRTISNERLFFGHGTKLSVL.

Comment on this clone: The gene names given are mouse names. The CDR3 loop is CASSLGTGRGERLFF. The part of the CDR3 DNA that was read is TGTGCCAGCAGCCTCGGGACAGGGAGGGGCGAAAGATTATTT. The genes are TRBV3 and TRBJ1-4; 9 positions match TRBD1. Read coverage stops 1 residue before the CDR3 terminus; the germline J gene supplies the remainder. The germline gives CDR1 SNHLY, CDR2 FYNGKV (reference sequence). The V and J ends lost 5 bases and 7 bases, in that order; junction bases with no gene match: 8. This CDR3 is built from 15 residues.

Of note for this clone: Gene and germline names: mouse. The CDR3 extends 1 residue past the end of the read, so its final part is completed from the germline J gene. The chain links TRBV3 to TRBJ2-4; 12 positions agree with TRBD2. CDR1 SNHLY and CDR2 FYNGKV come from the germline V gene (reference sequence). The CDR3 has 17 amino acids. Trimming took 4 bases from V and 0 from J; bases not matched to a gene: 5. CDR3 in amino acids: CASSSGLGGGSQNTLYF. The part of the CDR3 DNA that was read is TGTGCCAGCAGCTCGGGACTGGGGGGAGGAAGTCAAAACACCTTGTAC.

For this clone: These gene names are mouse names. The CDR3 end lies 1 residue beyond the end of the read and is filled in from the germline J gene. This chain joins TRBV3 and TRBJ2-1; TRBD2 matches 9 bases. CDR3 length equals 14 residues. V gave up 5 bases and J gave up 6 bases; unmatched junction bases: 5. Germline-derived CDR1 and CDR2 are SNHLY and FYNGKV (reference sequence). CDR3 sequence: CASSPWTGVAEQFF. The sequenced CDR3 bases are TGTGCCAGCAGCCCCTGGACTGGGGTTGCTGAGCAGTTC.